This entry describes one T cell receptor beta chain. Its cognate antigen is unknown. The CDR3 is 17 residues long. Trimming at V came to 2 bases and at J to 5 bases, leaving 15 bases not matched to a gene. Germline values: CDR1 SGHRS, CDR2 YFSETQ. The data were taken from a study of CD8 T cells in ankylosing spondylitis. Notes on the study in general: Ankylosing spondylitis blood appeared to be characterized by a TCR beta motif of eight highly homologous variants. Certain motif variants had earlier appeared in reactive arthritis synovial fluid and blood.

As the method for making TCR beta libraries, quantitative 5'-RACE with molecular barcodes was used. TCRdb fed the 5' RACE reads into MiXCR, producing one record per CDR3 protein. The sample carries approximately 300,000 distinct CDR3 sequences, 8% recorded once. This chain joins TRBV5-1 and TRBJ2-5; 7 bases map to TRBD2. Sequences were obtained from blood, either unsorted or a sorted T cell fraction (not recorded which). The source of this sequence is a male donor with ankylosing spondylitis. CDR3 region: CASSLRTSAGDGETQYF. The CDR3 DNA reads as TGCGCCAGCAGCTTAAGAACTAGCGCCGGAGATGGGGAGACCCAGTACTTC. Complete variable domain (other parts from reference TRBV5-1 and TRBJ2-5): KAGVTQTPRYLIKTRGQQVTLSCSPISGHRSVSWYQQTPGQGLQFLFEYFSETQRNKGNFPGRFSGRQFSNSRSEMNVSTLELGDSALYLCASSLRTSAGDGETQYFGPGTRLLVL.